This TCR beta chain comes out of a study of cytomegalovirus exposure and HLA in healthy donors. Vbeta (60) and Jbeta (13) primers were used in the PCR. The repertoire was sequenced with immunoSEQ multiplex PCR; TCRdb's copy has only in-frame clones and lacks some. The record lists about 160,000 clones, of which the ten most abundant hold 1.3%. Deletions cut 1 base from V and 4 bases from J, with 9 bases between. Looked up from germline, CDR1 is SEHNR and CDR2 is FQNEAQ (reference sequence). This CDR3 contains 14 residues. The rearrangement uses TRBV7-9 and TRBJ2-3; D call uncertain. Material: PBMCs. This sequence originates from an older woman in good health and CMV-seronegative. The CDR3, as DNA: TGTGCCAGCAGCTTAGGCGCCCCGGCAGATACGCAGTATTTT. It specifies CASSLGAPADTQYF.